This T cell receptor (beta chain) was sequenced in a study of blood T cell repertoires in COVID-19. Study information: Sites in the United States, Italy and Spain provided acute and convalescent COVID-19 samples. Sources were T cells, B-cell-depleted T cells, or PBMCs; the material itself was cDNA or gDNA.

As processed by the authors: It was from reference gene primer amplification that nucleated cell counts were estimated. Sequencing used immunoSEQ multiplex PCR; TCRdb keeps in-frame clones, though not all of them. That table is the source of V, J and clone size, and D and trimming were worked out from the DNA. Of about 250,000 clones listed, about 83% are singletons. This CDR3 has 16 amino acids. The ends were cut back, 1 base at V and 0 bases at J, with 10 bases in the middle. The V gene's germline CDR1 is MGHRA and CDR2 YSYEKL. The sequenced sample was peripheral blood. The V call is TRBV4-1, the J call TRBJ2-1; no firm D call. The clonotype comes from a man aged 40-49 years with active or convalescent COVID-19. CDR3 residues: CASSQGFMSSYNEQFF. The CDR3 DNA is TGCGCCAGCAGCCAAGGGTTCATGAGCTCCTACAATGAGCAGTTCTTC.